A selection of T cell receptor beta chains follows, all from one sample in a study of CD8 T cells in ankylosing spondylitis. TCRdb ran MiXCR on the 5' RACE reads and lists one entry per CDR3 protein. The sample has about 360,000 distinct CDR3 sequences, about 20% seen once. The sequenced material came from blood, either unsorted or a sorted T cell fraction (not recorded which). The receptor set was obtained from a male donor with ankylosing spondylitis or in good health (not recorded which). Each CDR3 is given with its conserved first and last residue. D genes are given only for firm matches. The size field is filled for only some rows; it gives once, few, many or a size class.

j_call,v_call,d_call,clone_size,cdr3_aa,cdr3_nt
TRBJ2-7,TRBV14,.,few,CASSQVNTGGEQYF,TGTGCCAGCAGCCAAGTTAACACAGGTGGAGAGCAGTACTTC
TRBJ2-2,TRBV7-8,.,.,CASSLGGRTGELFF,TGTGCCAGCAGCTTAGGGGGGCGGACCGGGGAGCTGTTTTTT
TRBJ1-5,TRBV28,.,.,CASSDSPGDDQPQHF,TGTGCCAGCAGTGATTCACCAGGGGACGATCAGCCCCAGCATTTT
TRBJ2-1,TRBV5-5,.,many,CASSLPGSNEQFF,TGTGCCAGCAGCTTGCCGGGATCCAATGAGCAGTTCTTC
TRBJ2-7,TRBV20-1,TRBD1,few,CSARVVNHQGEYEQYF,TGCAGTGCTAGAGTCGTGAATCATCAGGGGGAGTACGAGCAGTACTTC
TRBJ2-7,TRBV10-3,TRBD2,many,CAISESGGGPYEQYF,TGTGCCATCAGTGAGTCGGGGGGGGGTCCCTACGAGCAGTACTTC
TRBJ2-7,TRBV20-1,.,.,CSARERGSYEQYF,TGCAGTGCTAGAGAGCGGGGATCCTACGAGCAGTACTTC
TRBJ2-7,TRBV7-9,.,.,CASSLDGIRPYEQYF,TGTGCCAGCAGCTTAGATGGCATTCGCCCTTACGAGCAGTACTTC
TRBJ2-1,TRBV18,.,.,CASSGDPALEQFF,TGTGCCAGCTCAGGGGACCCGGCCCTTGAGCAGTTCTTC
TRBJ2-1,TRBV15,TRBD2,few,CATSRGLAGGRTYNEQFF,TGTGCCACCAGCAGAGGGCTAGCGGGGGGACGCACCTACAATGAGCAGTTCTTC
TRBJ2-5,TRBV28,TRBD2,few,CASSLWTSGDGETQYF,TGTGCCAGCAGTTTATGGACTAGCGGGGACGGAGAGACCCAGTACTTC
TRBJ2-7,TRBV7-8,TRBD1,few,CASTSLNRQGVFYEQYF,TGTGCCAGCACCTCCCTCAATCGACAGGGCGTTTTCTACGAGCAGTACTTC
TRBJ2-5,TRBV7-3,.,many,CASSLVGGLQETQYF,TGTGCCAGCAGCTTAGTAGGGGGGCTCCAAGAGACCCAGTACTTC
TRBJ2-7,TRBV5-6,.,.,CASSPGWGCYEQYF,TGTGCCAGCAGCCCCGGGTGGGGCTGCTACGAGCAGTACTTC
TRBJ1-1,TRBV2,.,.,CASRDLTTGADEAFF,TGTGCCAGCAGAGACCTTACCACGGGGGCTGATGAAGCTTTCTTT
TRBJ2-5,TRBV5-1,TRBD2,.,CASSLASGAETQYF,TGCGCCAGCAGCTTGGCCAGCGGGGCTGAGACCCAGTACTTC
TRBJ2-2,TRBV10-3,.,.,CAISDGRSTGELFF,TGTGCCATCAGTGATGGCAGGTCAACCGGGGAGCTGTTTTTT
TRBJ2-5,TRBV20-1,.,few,CSATKSDGVQETQYF,TGCAGTGCTACCAAATCGGACGGAGTCCAAGAGACCCAGTACTTC
TRBJ2-2,TRBV29-1,TRBD2,.,CSVVTAGGDTGELFF,TGCAGCGTTGTAACAGCGGGGGGGGACACCGGGGAGCTGTTTTTT
TRBJ2-7,TRBV3-1,TRBD1,many,CASKGQGYEQYF,TGTGCCAGCAAAGGACAGGGGTACGAGCAGTACTTC
TRBJ2-1,TRBV27,.,few,CASSSDLAQYNEQFF,TGTGCCAGCAGTTCCGACTTAGCCCAGTACAATGAGCAGTTCTTC
TRBJ1-5,TRBV12-3/TRBV12-4,.,once,CASSFSPNQPQHF,TGTGCCAGCAGTTTTTCCCCCAATCAGCCCCAGCATTTT
TRBJ1-1,TRBV2,TRBD1,.,CASSDLTGMGTEAFF,TGTGCCAGCAGCGACTTGACAGGGATGGGGACTGAAGCTTTCTTT
TRBJ2-5,TRBV12-3/TRBV12-4,.,many,CASSLGYQETQYF,TGTGCCAGCAGTTTGGGATACCAAGAGACCCAGTACTTC
TRBJ2-7,TRBV14,.,.,CASSQEFAGAYEQYF,TGTGCCAGCAGCCAAGAGTTCGCAGGGGCCTACGAGCAGTACTTC
TRBJ2-7,TRBV27,TRBD1,many,CASSVGTGPNYEQYF,TGTGCCAGCAGTGTTGGGACAGGCCCAAACTACGAGCAGTACTTC
TRBJ2-2,TRBV2,.,few,CASSEGYWTPGELFF,TGTGCCAGCAGTGAGGGTTATTGGACACCCGGGGAGCTGTTTTTT
TRBJ1-1,TRBV12-3/TRBV12-4,TRBD1,.,CASSWDSGVTEAFF,TGTGCCAGCAGTTGGGACAGTGGGGTCACTGAAGCTTTCTTT